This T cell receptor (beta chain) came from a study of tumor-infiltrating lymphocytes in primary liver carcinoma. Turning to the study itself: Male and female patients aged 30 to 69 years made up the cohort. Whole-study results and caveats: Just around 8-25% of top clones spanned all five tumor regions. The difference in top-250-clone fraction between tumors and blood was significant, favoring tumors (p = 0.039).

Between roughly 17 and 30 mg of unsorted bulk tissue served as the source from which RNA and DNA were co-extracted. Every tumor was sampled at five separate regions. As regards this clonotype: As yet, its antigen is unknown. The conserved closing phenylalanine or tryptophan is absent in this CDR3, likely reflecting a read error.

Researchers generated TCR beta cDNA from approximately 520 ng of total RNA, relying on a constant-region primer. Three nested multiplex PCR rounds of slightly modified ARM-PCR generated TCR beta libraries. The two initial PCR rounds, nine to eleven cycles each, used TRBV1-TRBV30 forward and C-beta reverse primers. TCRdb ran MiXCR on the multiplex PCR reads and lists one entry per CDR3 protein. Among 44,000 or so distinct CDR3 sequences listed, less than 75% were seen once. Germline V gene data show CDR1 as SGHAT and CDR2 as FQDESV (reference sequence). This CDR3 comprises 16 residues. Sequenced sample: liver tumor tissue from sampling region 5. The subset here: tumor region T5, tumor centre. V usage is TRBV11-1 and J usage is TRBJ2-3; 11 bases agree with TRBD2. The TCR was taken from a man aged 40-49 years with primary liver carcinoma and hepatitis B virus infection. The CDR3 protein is CTSSKGLAVNTDTQYS. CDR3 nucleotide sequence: TGTACCAGCAGCAAGGGACTAGCGGTTAACACAGATACGCAGTATTCT.